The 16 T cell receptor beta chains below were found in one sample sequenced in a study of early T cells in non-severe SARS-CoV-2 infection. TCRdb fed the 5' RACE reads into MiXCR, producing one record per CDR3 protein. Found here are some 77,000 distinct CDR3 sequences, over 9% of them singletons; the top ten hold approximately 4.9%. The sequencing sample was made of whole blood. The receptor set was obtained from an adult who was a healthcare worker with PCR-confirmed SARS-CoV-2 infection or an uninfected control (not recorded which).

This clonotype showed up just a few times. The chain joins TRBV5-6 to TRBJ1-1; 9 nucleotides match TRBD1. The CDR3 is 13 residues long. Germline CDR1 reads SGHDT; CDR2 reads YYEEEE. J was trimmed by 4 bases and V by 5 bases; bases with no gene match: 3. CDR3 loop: CASSRDRVTEAFF. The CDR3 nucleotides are TGTGCCAGCAGTAGGGACAGGGTCACTGAAGCTTTCTTT.

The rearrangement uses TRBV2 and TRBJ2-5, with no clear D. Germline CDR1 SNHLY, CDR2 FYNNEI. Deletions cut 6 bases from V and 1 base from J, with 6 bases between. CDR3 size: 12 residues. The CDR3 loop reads CASRAFQETQYF. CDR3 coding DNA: TGTGCCAGCAGGGCATTCCAAGAGACCCAGTACTTC.

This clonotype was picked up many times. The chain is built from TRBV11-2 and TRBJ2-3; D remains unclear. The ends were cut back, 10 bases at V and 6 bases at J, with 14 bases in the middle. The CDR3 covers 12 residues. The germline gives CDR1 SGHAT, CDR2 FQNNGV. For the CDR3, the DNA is TGTGCCACCATGGTCGGTGGTGATACGCAGTATTTT. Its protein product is CATMVGGDTQYF.

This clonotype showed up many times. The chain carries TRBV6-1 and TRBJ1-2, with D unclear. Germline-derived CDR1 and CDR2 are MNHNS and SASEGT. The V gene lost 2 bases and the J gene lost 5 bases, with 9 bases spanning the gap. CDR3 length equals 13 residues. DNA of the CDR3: TGTGCCAGCAGTGAATTGGCGCGATATGGCTACACCTTC. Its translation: CASSELARYGYTF.

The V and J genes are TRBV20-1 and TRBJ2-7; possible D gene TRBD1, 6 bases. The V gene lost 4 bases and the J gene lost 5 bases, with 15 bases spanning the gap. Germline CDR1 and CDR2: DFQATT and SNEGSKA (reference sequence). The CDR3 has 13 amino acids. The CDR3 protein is CSAIIDRPDEQYF. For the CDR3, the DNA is TGCAGTGCTATCATCGACAGGCCCGACGAGCAGTACTTC.

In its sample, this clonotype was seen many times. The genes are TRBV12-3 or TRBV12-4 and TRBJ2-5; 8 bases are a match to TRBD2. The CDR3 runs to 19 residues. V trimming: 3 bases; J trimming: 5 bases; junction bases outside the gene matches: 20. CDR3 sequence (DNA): TGTGCCAGCAGTTTTAGGCGGCCGAGAGCGGGAGCACGTGCGGAGACCCAGTACTTC. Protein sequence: CASSFRRPRAGARAETQYF.

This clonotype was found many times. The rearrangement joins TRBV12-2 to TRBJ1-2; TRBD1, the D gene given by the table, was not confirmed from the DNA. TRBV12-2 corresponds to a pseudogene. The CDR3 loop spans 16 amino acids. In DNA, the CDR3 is TGTGCAAGTCGCCACCCGGGCAGGATGGTTAACTATGGCTACACCTTC. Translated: CASRHPGRMVNYGYTF.

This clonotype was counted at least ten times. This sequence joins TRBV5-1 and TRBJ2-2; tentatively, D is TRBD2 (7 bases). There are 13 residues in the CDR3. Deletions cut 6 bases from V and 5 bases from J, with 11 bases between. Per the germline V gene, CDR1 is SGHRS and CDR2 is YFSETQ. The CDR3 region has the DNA TGCGCCAGCACCAGGGGAGGGACCGGGGAGCTGTTTTTT. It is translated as CASTRGGTGELFF.

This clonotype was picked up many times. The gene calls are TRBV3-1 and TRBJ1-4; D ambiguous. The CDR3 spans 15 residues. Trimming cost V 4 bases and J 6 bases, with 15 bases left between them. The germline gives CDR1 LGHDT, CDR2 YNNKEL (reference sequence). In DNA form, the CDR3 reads TGTGCCAGCAGCCCCCTACGGACGTACGATGAAAAACTGTTTTTT. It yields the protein CASSPLRTYDEKLFF.

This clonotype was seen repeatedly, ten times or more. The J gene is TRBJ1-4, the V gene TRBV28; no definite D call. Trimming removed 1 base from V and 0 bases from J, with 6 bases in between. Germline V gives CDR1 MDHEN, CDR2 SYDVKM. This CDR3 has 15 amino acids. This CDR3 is CASSLSGATNEKLFF. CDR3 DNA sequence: TGTGCCAGCAGTTTATCGGGTGCAACTAATGAAAAACTGTTTTTT.

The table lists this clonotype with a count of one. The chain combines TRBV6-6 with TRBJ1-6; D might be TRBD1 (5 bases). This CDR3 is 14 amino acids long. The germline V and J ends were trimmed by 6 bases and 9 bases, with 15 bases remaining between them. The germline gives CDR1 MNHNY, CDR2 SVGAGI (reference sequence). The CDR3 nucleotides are TGTGCCAGCAGACCGGACGGGGGTGGTTCACCCCTCCACTTT. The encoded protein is CASRPDGGGSPLHF.

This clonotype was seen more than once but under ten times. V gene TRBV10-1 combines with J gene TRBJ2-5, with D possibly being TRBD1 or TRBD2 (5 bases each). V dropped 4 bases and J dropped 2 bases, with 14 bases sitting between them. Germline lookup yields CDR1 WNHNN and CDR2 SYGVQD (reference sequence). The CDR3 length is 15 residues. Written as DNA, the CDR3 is TGCGCCAGCAGTGCAAATACGGGACGTCAAGAGACCCAGTACTTC. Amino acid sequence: CASSANTGRQETQYF.

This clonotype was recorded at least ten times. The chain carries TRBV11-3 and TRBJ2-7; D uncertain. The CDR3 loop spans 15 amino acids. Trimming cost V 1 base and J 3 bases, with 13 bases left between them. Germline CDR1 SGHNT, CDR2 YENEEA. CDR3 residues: CASSLGPVGDYEQYF. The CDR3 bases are TGTGCCAGCAGCTTAGGACCCGTTGGGGACTACGAGCAGTACTTC.

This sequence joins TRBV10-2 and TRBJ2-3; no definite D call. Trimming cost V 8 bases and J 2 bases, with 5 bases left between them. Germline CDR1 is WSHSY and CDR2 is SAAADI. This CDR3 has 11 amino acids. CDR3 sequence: CASGATDTQYF. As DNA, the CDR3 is TGCGCCAGCGGCGCCACAGATACGCAGTATTTT.

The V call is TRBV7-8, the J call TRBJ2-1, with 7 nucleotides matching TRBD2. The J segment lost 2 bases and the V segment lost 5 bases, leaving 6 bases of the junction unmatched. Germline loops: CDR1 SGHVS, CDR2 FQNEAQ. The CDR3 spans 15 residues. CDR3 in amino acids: CASSEQRGPYNEQFF. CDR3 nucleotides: TGTGCCAGCAGCGAACAGCGGGGCCCCTACAATGAGCAGTTCTTC.

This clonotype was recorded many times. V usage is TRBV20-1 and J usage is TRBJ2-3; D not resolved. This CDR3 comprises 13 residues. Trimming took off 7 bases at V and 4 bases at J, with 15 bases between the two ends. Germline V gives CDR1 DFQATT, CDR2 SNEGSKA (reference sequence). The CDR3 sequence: CSGAPPGSDTQYF. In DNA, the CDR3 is TGCAGTGGGGCGCCCCCGGGTTCAGATACGCAGTATTTT.